Sequencing of this T cell receptor beta chain was carried out in a study of shared clonotypes between healthy human individuals. Healthy and HIV-negative, the adult donors had no recent acute infections or vaccinations. Libraries were prepared by immunoSEQ multiplex PCR; TCRdb keeps only in-frame clonotypes and omits some of them. Among millions of clones listed, approximately 92% were seen once. Concerning this clone itself: At the DNA level, this CDR3 is encoded by other sequences in the same sample as well.

The CDR3 length is 15 residues. Looked up from germline, CDR1 is MNHEY and CDR2 is SMNVEV (reference sequence). Trimming cost V 2 bases and J 0 bases, with 7 bases left between them. The sequenced material came from naive CD4+ T cells sorted from blood. The subset denotes: CD45RA+ positively selected. This TCR derives from a man between 18 and 29 years old in good health. V is TRBV27 and J is TRBJ1-4; D may be TRBD1 (5 bases). The CDR3 DNA reads TGTGCCAGCAGTTTAGGGGGAGCAACTAATGAAAAACTGTTTTTT. Translated, it gives CASSLGGATNEKLFF.